This record concerns one T cell receptor beta chain sequence. Some clones are missing from TCRdb's copy, which holds only in-frame ones; the method was immunoSEQ multiplex PCR. The table shows roughly 72,000 clones, with more than 80% occurring only once. The sample originates from a study of T cell changes during pregnancy in multiple sclerosis. CDR1 and CDR2 from the germline V gene are KGHSH and LQKENI. The V end was cut by 3 bases, the J end by 1 base, with 9 bases between. This CDR3 contains 15 residues. V is TRBV18 and J is TRBJ2-2, with D hard to call. The source is a female donor in good health, enrolled as a control in a pregnancy study. Specimen: peripheral blood, collected in the first trimester of pregnancy. This chain's CDR3 is CASSPSQRNTGELFF. The CDR3 coding sequence is TGTGCCAGCTCACCGTCACAAAGGAACACCGGGGAGCTGTTTTTT.